Each of the 14 T cell receptor beta chains below was sequenced from the same sample in a study of T cells after yellow fever vaccination. One entry per CDR3 protein, called by TCRdb with MiXCR from the 5' RACE reads. This table has around 350,000 distinct CDR3 sequences, approximately 6% appearing once. The sequences come from PBMCs, collected 5 days after the yellow fever booster vaccination. Receptors originate from a man between 25 and 39 years old who received the YFV17D yellow fever vaccine.

The genes are TRBV3-1 and TRBJ2-7; D is ambiguous. Germline V gene data show CDR1 as LGHDT and CDR2 as YNNKEL (reference sequence). Trimming shortened V by 10 bases and J by 2 bases, and 21 bases separated the two germline ends. The CDR3 has 15 residues. The DNA of the CDR3 is TGTGCCACCTCCCAAGGCCCGGACCCCGCCTACGAGCAGTACTTC. This gives the protein CATSQGPDPAYEQYF.

This clonotype has at least ten counts. The chain recombines TRBV20-1 with TRBJ2-7; 7 bases fit TRBD2. The CDR3 is made up of 11 amino acids. Germline trimming cut 5 bases from V and 2 bases from J; bases unmatched to any gene: 0. CDR1 and CDR2 (germline): DFQATT, SNEGSKA (reference sequence). CDR3 residues: CSARGAYEQYF. CDR3 DNA: TGCAGTGCTCGGGGGGCCTACGAGCAGTACTTC.

Many counts were recorded for this clonotype. The chain carries TRBV29-1 and TRBJ2-3; D is unresolved. V shed 7 bases and J shed 2 bases, with 7 bases lying between them. This CDR3 has 11 residues. Germline assignment: CDR1 SQVTM and CDR2 ANQGSEA. CDR3 protein: CSAGPTDTQYF. The CDR3 DNA reads TGCAGCGCAGGACCCACAGATACGCAGTATTTT.

This clonotype appeared a few times. This rearrangement joins TRBV29-1 to TRBJ1-1; D may be TRBD1 (5 bases). The CDR3 runs to 13 residues. Germline values: CDR1 SQVTM, CDR2 ANQGSEA. V was clipped by 3 bases and J by 6 bases, with 14 bases between them. In DNA, the CDR3 is TGCAGCGTTGAGTCCTCCCCGGGGGCTGAAGCTTTCTTT. Protein sequence: CSVESSPGAEAFF.

J is TRBJ2-7 and V is TRBV20-1; the D gene could be TRBD1 or TRBD2 (5 bases each). Germline CDR1 DFQATT, CDR2 SNEGSKA (reference sequence). V lost 5 bases, J lost 6 bases, and 14 bases lay in between. This CDR3 has 12 residues. CDR3 nucleotide sequence: TGCAGTGCTGGGACCGCCGGAGTCGAGCAGTACTTC. It specifies CSAGTAGVEQYF.

This clonotype was counted many times. The rearrangement joins TRBV20-1 to TRBJ2-7; a weak D match, TRBD1 (6 bases). This CDR3 is 14 amino acids long. Per the germline V gene, CDR1 is DFQATT and CDR2 is SNEGSKA (reference sequence). The V end was cut by 3 bases, the J end by 2 bases, with 14 bases between. Here the CDR3 reads CSASRHRDTYEQYF. The DNA for the CDR3 is TGCAGTGCTAGTCGCCACAGGGATACCTACGAGCAGTACTTC.

This clonotype came up a few times. This chain uses TRBV24-1 with TRBJ2-1, with D perhaps matching TRBD1 or TRBD2 (5 bases each). V gave up 3 bases and J gave up 9 bases, with 17 bases separating them. The CDR3 runs 15 residues. Germline CDR1 is KGHDR and CDR2 is SFDVKD. The CDR3 is CATSDPRDVSLEQFF. The CDR3 DNA is TGTGCCACCAGTGATCCCCGGGACGTTTCTCTTGAGCAGTTCTTC.

This clonotype turned up a few times. This chain connects TRBV4-3 to TRBJ2-7; D unclear. CDR3 size: 15 residues. Germline assignment: CDR1 LGHNA and CDR2 YSLEER. The germline V and J ends were trimmed by 1 base and 5 bases, with 15 bases remaining between them. The CDR3 sequence: CASSQGSLPRNEQYF. The DNA of the CDR3 is TGCGCCAGCAGCCAAGGTTCCCTCCCCAGGAACGAGCAGTACTTC.

The rearrangement joins TRBV18 to TRBJ1-2, with D uncertain. CDR1 and CDR2 (germline): KGHSH, LQKENI. The V gene lost 2 bases and the J gene lost 3 bases, with 13 bases spanning the gap. The CDR3 is 15 amino acids. In nucleotides, the CDR3 is TGTGCCAGCTCACCATGGTCGGGTCAGGACTATGGCTACACCTTC. Translation: CASSPWSGQDYGYTF.

Ten or more counts support this clonotype. This chain links TRBV4-3 with TRBJ2-7; D is possibly TRBD1 or TRBD2 (5 bases each). The CDR3 extends over 16 amino acids. Looked up from germline, CDR1 is LGHNA and CDR2 is YSLEER. V was cut by 0 bases and J by 0 bases, with 12 bases left in between. CDR3 coding DNA: TGCGCCAGCAGCCAAGATCGGGACCTCCTCTCCTACGAGCAGTACTTC. Protein: CASSQDRDLLSYEQYF.

This clonotype was found a few times. The chain carries TRBV5-1 and TRBJ2-1; 9 nucleotides agree with TRBD2. V trimming: 4 bases; J trimming: 8 bases; junction bases outside the gene matches: 10. The germline V gene has CDR1 SGHRS and CDR2 YFSETQ. The CDR3 sequence is 15 residues long. CDR3 in amino acids: CASSVAGGPRYEQFF. CDR3 coding DNA: TGCGCCAGCAGCGTGGCGGGAGGGCCTCGTTATGAGCAGTTCTTC.

The table lists this clonotype with a few counts. The chain is built from TRBV11-2 and TRBJ2-4; no clear D. This CDR3 has 18 residues. Trimming removed 1 base from V and 8 bases from J, with 24 bases in between. CDR1 is SGHAT, CDR2 FQNNGV, per germline. DNA for the CDR3: TGTGCCAGCAGCTTAGTGGGGTCGACAACATCCATGAGAGACATTCAGTACTTC. This gives the protein CASSLVGSTTSMRDIQYF.

The gene calls are TRBV21-1 and TRBJ1-1; the table names TRBD1, a call not compared with the DNA. TRBV21-1 is labeled a pseudogene. This CDR3 comprises 19 residues. DNA of the CDR3: TGTGCCAGCAGCAAACAACCACAGGGTCTAACAACGTCGAACACTGAAGCTTTCTTT. Its protein is CASSKQPQGLTTSNTEAFF.

This clonotype has ten or more counts. The chain carries TRBV20-1 and TRBJ1-1, with TRBD1 as a possible D gene (6 bases). This CDR3 has 13 residues. The germline CDR1 and CDR2 sequences are DFQATT and SNEGSKA (reference sequence). Trimming removed 6 bases at V and 1 base at J, with 12 bases between. CDR3 amino acids: CSAPGQTNTEAFF. The CDR3 nucleotides are TGCAGTGCCCCGGGACAAACGAACACTGAAGCTTTCTTT.